A single T cell receptor beta chain is shown here with its context. As yet, its antigen is unknown. Sequenced patients had shown CD8+CD57+ cell expansion by flow cytometry. The patients, all of them, had severe acquired aplastic anemia. This entry is derived from a study of CD8+CD57+ T cells in acquired aplastic anemia. For the study at large: Sorted CD4+ and CD8+ cell DNA averaged 3.2 ug.

Genomic DNA constituted the template upon which TCR beta VDJ and CDR3 profiling was performed. Each CDR3 protein is one row after TCRdb ran MiXCR on the reads. This sample has about 40,000 distinct CDR3 sequences, with about 60% found just once. Study-wide results and limits: For CD8+ Simpson's diversity, patients and controls showed no significant difference. A set of about 30 CD8+ CDR3 sequences was shared between patients and controls, and these sequences appeared highly expressed in patients.

Germline V gene sequence: CDR1 DFQATT, CDR2 SNEGSKA (reference sequence). The CDR3 sequence is 14 residues long. The ends lost 6 bases at V and 7 bases at J; junction bases unmatched: 7. The sequenced sample was sorted CD4+, CD8+, or CD8+CD57+ T cells (not recorded which) from PBMCs. The receptor's source is a human donor with aplastic anemia. The V and J genes are TRBV20-1 and TRBJ2-7; 15 positions match TRBD2. The CDR3 DNA is TGCAGTGCCTGGACTAGCGGGGGGGCAAGGGAGCAGTACTTC. Protein sequence: CSAWTSGGAREQYF.